These T cell receptor beta chains were read from a single sample in a study of cytomegalovirus exposure and HLA in healthy donors. Assay used: immunoSEQ multiplex PCR; TCRdb lists only in-frame clones, some missing. The sample contains 150,000 to 200,000 clones, roughly 72% of which appear only once. Material: PBMCs. These receptors were obtained from a young man in good health and CMV-seronegative. Both conserved end residues are part of each CDR3. The order of the fields is J gene, V gene, CDR3 protein.

TRBJ2-7 | TRBV5-1 | CASSRWTSGQSYEQYF
TRBJ2-7 | TRBV11-2 | CASSSPPGLAGFSYEQYF
TRBJ2-2 | TRBV11-2 | CASSSRPRGELFF
TRBJ2-7 | TRBV11-2 | CASSFPLTGGSYEQYF
TRBJ2-1 | TRBV7-9 | CASSLLERSQNNEQFF
TRBJ2-7 | TRBV27 | CASRSSGQGVLSYEQYF
TRBJ1-6 | TRBV9 | CASSQDRVSPLHF
TRBJ2-7 | TRBV5-5 | CASSLRKTNPSYEQYF
TRBJ1-2 | TRBV11-2 | CASSLAGRVDGYTF
TRBJ2-5 | TRBV10-1 | CASGTGGPQETQYF
TRBJ2-3 | TRBV5-1 | CASSLGAGVSTDTQYF
TRBJ2-1 | TRBV27 | CASSTGYEQFF
TRBJ2-7 | TRBV5-4 | CASTLGQGNYEQYF
TRBJ1-1 | TRBV28 | CASRSDRDPLNTEAFF
TRBJ1-2 | TRBV5-4 | CASRPPGQGSYGYTF
TRBJ1-1 | TRBV30 | CASRQGTIRTEAFF
TRBJ2-7 | TRBV5-4 | CASSLRQGSLGYEQHF
TRBJ2-1 | TRBV7-3 | CASSANSGASYNEQFF
TRBJ1-2 | TRBV6-5 | CASSRTGDHGYTF
TRBJ1-1 | TRBV30 | CAWSEQGKAFF
TRBJ1-3 | TRBV7-9 | CASSLDREGNTIYF
TRBJ1-2 | TRBV7-3 | CASSPGTAANYGYTF
TRBJ1-5 | TRBV21-1 | CASSQDRAGGNQPQHF
TRBJ2-7 | TRBV9 | CASSISGGLDEQYF
TRBJ2-5 | TRBV10-3 | CAAPGGGETQYF
TRBJ2-1 | TRBV2 | CASSATSGGNNEQFF
TRBJ2-1 | TRBV5-1 | CASSTGLAGYYNEQFF
TRBJ2-1 | TRBV15 | CATSRDRGEQFF
TRBJ2-2 | TRBV7-3 | CASTKASSGSPGELFF
TRBJ2-7 | TRBV7-3 | CASSLMGSGYEQYF
TRBJ2-5 | TRBV18 | CASSPTKTRQETQYF
TRBJ2-1 | TRBV11-3 | CASSFGEGPYNEQFF
TRBJ2-3 | TRBV7-4 | CASSPPRASGRGSGTDTQYF
TRBJ2-7 | TRBV5-1 | CASSLTQRYEQYF
TRBJ2-7 | TRBV5-1 | CASSLGRTGNNYEQYF